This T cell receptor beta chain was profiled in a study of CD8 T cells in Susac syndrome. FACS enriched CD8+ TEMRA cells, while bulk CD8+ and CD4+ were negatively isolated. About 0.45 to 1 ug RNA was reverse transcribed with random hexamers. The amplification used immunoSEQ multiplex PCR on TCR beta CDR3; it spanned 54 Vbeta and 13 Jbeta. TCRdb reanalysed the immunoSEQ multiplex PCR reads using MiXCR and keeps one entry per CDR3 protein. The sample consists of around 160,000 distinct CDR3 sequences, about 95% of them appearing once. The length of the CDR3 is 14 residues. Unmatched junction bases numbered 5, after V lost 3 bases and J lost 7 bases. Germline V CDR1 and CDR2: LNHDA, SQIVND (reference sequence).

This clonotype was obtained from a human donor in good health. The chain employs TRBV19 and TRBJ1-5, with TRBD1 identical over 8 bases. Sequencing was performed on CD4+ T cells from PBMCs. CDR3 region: CASSISGGSQPQHF. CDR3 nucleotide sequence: TGTGCCAGTAGTATCTCAGGGGGCAGCCAGCCCCAGCATTTT.